This paragraph covers one T cell receptor (beta chain) sequence. These data are taken from a study of blood T cell repertoires in COVID-19. The germline CDR1 and CDR2 sequences are LNHDA and SQIVND (reference sequence). V shed 10 bases, J shed 7 bases, and the junction held 12 bases outside the gene matches. The CDR3 runs 14 residues. The table came from immunoSEQ multiplex PCR; TCRdb's copy has only in-frame clones and leaves some out. Among under 200,000 clones, 65% to 85% were seen once, and the ten largest hold roughly 5.7%. This sequence originates from a woman aged 35 to 49 with acute COVID-19. The chain employs TRBV19 and TRBJ2-2; 7 positions match TRBD1. The specimen sequenced was PBMCs or T cells enriched from blood (not recorded which). The CDR3 bases are TGTGCCACCGAGGGACAGACTAACTACGGGGAGCTGTTTTTT. Translation: CATEGQTNYGELFF. The full variable domain, its missing parts supplied by reference TRBV19 and TRBJ2-2, is DGGITQSPKYLFRKEGQNVTLSCEQNLNHDAMYWYRQDPGQGLRLIYYSQIVNDFQKGDIAEGYSVSREKKESFPLTVTSAQKNPTAFYLCATEGQTNYGELFFGEGSRLTVL.